Included here is one TCR beta chain sequence, with context. The data belong to a study of T cell responses to AZD1222 COVID-19 vaccine. Here immunoSEQ multiplex PCR was the method, and the copy in TCRdb shows in-frame clones only, minus some. The data show around 78,000 clones, about nine tenths seen once. The sequences come from peripheral blood, collected on day 0 of AZD1222 vaccination. The sequence derives from an adult in good health.

The CDR3 here is CASSFFAGAIYGYTF. CDR3 coding DNA: TGTGCCAGCAGCTTTTTTGCAGGGGCGATCTATGGCTACACCTTC. V and J are TRBV5-6 and TRBJ1-2; perhaps TRBD1 as D (6 bases). CDR1 and CDR2 from the germline V gene are SGHDT and YYEEEE. The CDR3 loop spans 15 amino acids. V lost 2 bases, J lost 4 bases, and 15 bases lay in between.